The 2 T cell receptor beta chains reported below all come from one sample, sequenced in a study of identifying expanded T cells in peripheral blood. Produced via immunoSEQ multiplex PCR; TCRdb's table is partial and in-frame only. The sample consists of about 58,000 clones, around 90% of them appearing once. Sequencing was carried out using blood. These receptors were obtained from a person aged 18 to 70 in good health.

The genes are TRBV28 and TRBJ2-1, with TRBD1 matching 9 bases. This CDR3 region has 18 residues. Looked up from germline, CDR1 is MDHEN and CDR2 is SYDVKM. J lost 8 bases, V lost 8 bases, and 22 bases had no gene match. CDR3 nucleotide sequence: TGTGCCAGCCCCATTAGGGGGGGCCGGGACAGGGTAGAGGATGAGCAGTTCTTC. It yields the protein CASPIRGGRDRVEDEQFF.

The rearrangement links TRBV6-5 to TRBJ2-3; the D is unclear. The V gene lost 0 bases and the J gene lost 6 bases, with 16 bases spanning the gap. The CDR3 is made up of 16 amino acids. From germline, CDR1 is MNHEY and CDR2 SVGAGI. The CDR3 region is CASSYSVAPSADTQYF. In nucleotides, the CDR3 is TGTGCCAGCAGTTACTCAGTTGCCCCTTCGGCGGATACGCAGTATTTT.